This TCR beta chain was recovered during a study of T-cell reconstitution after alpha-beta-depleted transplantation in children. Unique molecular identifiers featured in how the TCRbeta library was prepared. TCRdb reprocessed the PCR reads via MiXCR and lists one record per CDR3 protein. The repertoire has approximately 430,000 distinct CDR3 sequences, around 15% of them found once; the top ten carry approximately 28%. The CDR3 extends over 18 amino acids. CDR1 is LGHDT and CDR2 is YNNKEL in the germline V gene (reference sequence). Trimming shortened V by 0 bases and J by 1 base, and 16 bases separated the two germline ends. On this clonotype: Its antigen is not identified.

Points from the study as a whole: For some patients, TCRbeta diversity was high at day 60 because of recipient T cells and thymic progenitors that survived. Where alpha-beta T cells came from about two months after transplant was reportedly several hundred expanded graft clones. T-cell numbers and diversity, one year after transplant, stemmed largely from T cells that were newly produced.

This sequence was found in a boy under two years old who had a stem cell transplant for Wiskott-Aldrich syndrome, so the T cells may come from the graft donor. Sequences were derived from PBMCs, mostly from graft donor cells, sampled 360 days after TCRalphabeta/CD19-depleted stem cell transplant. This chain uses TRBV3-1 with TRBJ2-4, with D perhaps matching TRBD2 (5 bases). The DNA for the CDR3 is TGTGCCAGCAGCCAAGATCTTGGGCTCGCGGGTGCCAAAAACATTCAGTACTTC. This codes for CASSQDLGLAGAKNIQYF. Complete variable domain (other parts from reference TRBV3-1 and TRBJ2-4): DTAVSQTPKYLVTQMGNDKSIKCEQNLGHDTMYWYKQDSKKFLKIMFSYNNKELIINETVPNRFSPKSPDKAHLNLHINSLELGDSAVYFCASSQDLGLAGAKNIQYFGAGTRLSVL.